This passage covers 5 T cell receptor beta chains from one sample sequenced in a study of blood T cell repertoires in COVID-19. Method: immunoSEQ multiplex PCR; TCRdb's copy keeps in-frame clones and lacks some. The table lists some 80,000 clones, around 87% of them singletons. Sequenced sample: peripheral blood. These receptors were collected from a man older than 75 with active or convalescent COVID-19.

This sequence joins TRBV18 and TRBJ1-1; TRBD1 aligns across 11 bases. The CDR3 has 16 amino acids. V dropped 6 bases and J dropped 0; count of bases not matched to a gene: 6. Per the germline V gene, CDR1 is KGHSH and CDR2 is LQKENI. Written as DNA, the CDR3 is TGTGCCAGCTCGCAAGGACAGGGGGCTTTGAACACTGAAGCTTTCTTT. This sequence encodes CASSQGQGALNTEAFF.

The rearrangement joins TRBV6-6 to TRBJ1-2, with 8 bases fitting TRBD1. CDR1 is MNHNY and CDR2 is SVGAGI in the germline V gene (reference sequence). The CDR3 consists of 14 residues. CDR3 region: CATGTGPYQNGYTF. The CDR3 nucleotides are TGTGCGACCGGGACAGGCCCCTATCAGAATGGCTACACCTTC.

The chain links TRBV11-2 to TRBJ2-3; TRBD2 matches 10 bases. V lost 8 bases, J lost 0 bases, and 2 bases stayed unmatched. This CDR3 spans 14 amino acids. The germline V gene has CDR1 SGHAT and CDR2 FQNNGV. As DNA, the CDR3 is TGTGCCAGCGTACTAGCGGGGAGCACAGATACGCAGTATTTT. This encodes CASVLAGSTDTQYF.

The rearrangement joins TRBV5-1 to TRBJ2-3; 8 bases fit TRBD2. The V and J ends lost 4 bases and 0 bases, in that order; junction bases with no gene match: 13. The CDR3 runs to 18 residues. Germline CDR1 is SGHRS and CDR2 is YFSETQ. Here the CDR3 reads CASSGGFSGTSSTDTQYF. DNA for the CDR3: TGCGCCAGCAGCGGGGGTTTTAGCGGGACATCTAGCACAGATACGCAGTATTTT.

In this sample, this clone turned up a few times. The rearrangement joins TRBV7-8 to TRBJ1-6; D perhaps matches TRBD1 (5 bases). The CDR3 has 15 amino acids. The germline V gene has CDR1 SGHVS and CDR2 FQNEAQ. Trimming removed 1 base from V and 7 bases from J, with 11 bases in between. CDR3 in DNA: TGTGCCAGCAGCTTAGTCACTGGGGGGAATTCACCCCTCCACTTT. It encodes CASSLVTGGNSPLHF.